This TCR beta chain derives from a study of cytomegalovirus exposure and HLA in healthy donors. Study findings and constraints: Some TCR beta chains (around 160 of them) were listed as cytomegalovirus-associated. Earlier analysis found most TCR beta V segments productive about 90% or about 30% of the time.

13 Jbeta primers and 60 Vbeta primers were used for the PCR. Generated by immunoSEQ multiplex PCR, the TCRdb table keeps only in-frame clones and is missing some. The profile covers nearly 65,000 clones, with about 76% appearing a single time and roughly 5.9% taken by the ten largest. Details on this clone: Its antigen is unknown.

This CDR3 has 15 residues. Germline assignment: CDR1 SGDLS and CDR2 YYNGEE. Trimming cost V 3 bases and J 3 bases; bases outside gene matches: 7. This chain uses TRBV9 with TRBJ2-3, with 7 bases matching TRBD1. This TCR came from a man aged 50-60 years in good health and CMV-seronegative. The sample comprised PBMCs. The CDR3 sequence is CASSATGAWTDTQYF. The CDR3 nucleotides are TGTGCCAGCAGCGCAACAGGGGCGTGGACAGATACGCAGTATTTT.